The source of this T cell receptor (beta chain) is a study of blood T cell repertoires in COVID-19 (TCRdb year 2020). In the study overall: Collaborator samples came from the United States, Italy and Spain and covered acute and convalescent phases of COVID-19. The sample metadata nearly always contained a de-identified subject ID, COVID-19 status, age in years and sex. Deeply sampled blood TCRbeta repertoires from subjects exposed to, actively infected with, or recovered from COVID-19 were included in the dataset. The prospective study material was composed of cDNA or gDNA derived from T cells, B-cell-depleted T cells, or PBMCs. Where HLA class I and class II types were available, the types were taken from metadata supplied by the sample provider, not from assay-based typing. The repertoires were made available in a free public database intended to serve as a resource for research on the immune response to SARS-CoV-2. The samples were drawn from the first 160 participants of the ongoing ImmuneRACE study and from over a thousand subjects provided by 6 global collaborators.

One collaborating source in Seattle enrolled patients during active infection and followed them longitudinally through the course of disease. The collaborating institutions used their own protocols to collect whole blood in K2EDTA tubes. For TCRbeta analysis, collaborator samples were shipped as frozen whole blood, as isolated PBMCs, or as DNA extracted from either sample type. With regard to this clone: The antigen this receptor binds is unknown. Base quality data are lacking; no much larger clone is found one base away.

TCRbeta CDR3 regions were amplified from genomic DNA using the immunoSEQ Assay, a bias-controlled multiplex PCR. Per the source publication's procedure: The number of nucleated cells in each sample was estimated from the amplification of reference gene primers within the assay. Sequence reads were collapsed and filtered to measure the absolute abundance of every unique TCRbeta CDR3 rearrangement. For each sample, productive Simpson clonality was calculated as the square root of Simpson's diversity index across productive rearrangements. The source is immuneACCESS, and TCRdb retained only in-frame sequences with V and J called. Part of the clones is not carried over; for the studies checked, unresolved V genes explain less than half of this, and the remainder is unexplained. V, J and clone size are taken as reported in that table, and D and trimming were inferred from the DNA itself. The sample contains a few hundred thousand clones, 91% of them found a single time. 2.5% to 3% of the sample lies in the top ten.

The full study reports these points: How much clinical and demographic metadata was included differed by source and by participant, and the metadata was provided uncurated.

From a lookup of the germline V gene, CDR1 and CDR2 are SNHLY and FYNNEI. V and J lose 3 bases and 2 bases, and a span of 11 bases separates them. Reading from cysteine to phenylalanine, the CDR3 counts 14 amino acids. The sequence is cut down to CDR3 DNA, 42 bases in frame from base 1. The sequence links TRBV2 to TRBJ2-7; tentative D gene TRBD1, with 5 bases matching. Sample: peripheral blood. The receptor was isolated from a person in their late teens or twenties with COVID-19, enrolled during active disease. The nucleotide sequence is TGTGCCAGCAGTGACCCCGACAGAACCTACGAGCAGTACTTC. It encodes CASSDPDRTYEQYF. With all but the CDR3 taken from the reference TRBV2 and TRBJ2-7 genes, the full variable domain is: EPEVTQTPSHQVTQMGQEVILRCVPISNHLYFYWYRQILGQKVEFLVSFYNNEISEKSEIFDDQFSVERPDGSNFTLKIRSTKLEDSAMYFCASSDPDRTYEQYFGPGTRLTVT.